This T cell receptor (beta chain) was sequenced for a study of control samples from healthy donors and cancer patients. Worth noting for this clone: The sample contains more than one DNA sequence encoding this CDR3.

Some clones are missing from TCRdb's copy, which holds only in-frame ones; the method was immunoSEQ multiplex PCR. The sample lists about 100,000 clones; roughly 80% were seen once. Unmatched junction bases numbered 1, after V lost 1 base and J lost 0 bases. The V gene's germline CDR1 is SGHTA and CDR2 FQGNSA. The CDR3 runs 15 residues. Sequenced: blood. The gene calls are TRBV7-2 and TRBJ2-3, with 7 positions matching TRBD1. The TCR was taken from a young man in good health. CDR3 in DNA: TGTGCCAGCAGCTTAGAAGGGGGCAGCACAGATACGCAGTATTTT. Translated, it gives CASSLEGGSTDTQYF.